The rows below give T cell receptor beta chains drawn from one sample of a study of shared clonotypes between healthy human individuals. This table comes from immunoSEQ multiplex PCR, and its TCRdb copy is limited to in-frame clones, with some not included. Found here are some 2,100,000 clones, roughly 95% of them singletons; the top ten hold around 0.13%. The specimen was naive CD4+ T cells sorted from blood. These receptors were obtained from a man younger than 35 in good health. The CDR3 runs from the conserved cysteine through the conserved F or W. D genes are given only for firm matches. Some rows have no size entry. The others give once, few or many, or a class for an expanded clone.

NA	TRBV10-3	NA	TRBJ2-7	TGTGCCATCAATCGGGACCCCGACTACGAGCAGTACTTC	CAINRDPDYEQYF
NA	TRBV4-1	TRBD1	TRBJ2-2	TGCGCCAGCAGCCAAGTGCCAGGGGGCACCGGGGAGCTGTTTTTT	CASSQVPGGTGELFF
NA	TRBV6-1	NA	TRBJ1-1	TGTGCCAGCAGTTCGACTGAGAACACTGAAGCTTTCTTT	CASSSTENTEAFF
NA	TRBV11-3	TRBD2	TRBJ2-1	TGTGCCAGCAGCTTAGATCTAGCGGGGCTTACCTGGGGTGAGCAGTTCTTC	CASSLDLAGLTWGEQFF
NA	TRBV5-4	NA	TRBJ2-5	TGTGCCAGCAGCCGAAGGATCGATAGAAGGGAAGAGACCCAGTACTTC	CASSRRIDRREETQYF
NA	TRBV19	TRBD1	TRBJ1-2	TGTGCCAGTAGTCCCGGGACAGGGGGCCCAAAAGGCTACACCTTC	CASSPGTGGPKGYTF
NA	TRBV2	NA	TRBJ2-1	TGTGCCAGCCGGCCAGGGGCCACCTACAATGAGCAGTTCTTC	CASRPGATYNEQFF
NA	TRBV7-2	NA	TRBJ2-3	TGTGCTCGGTCACTAGGGGTCGGCACAGATACGCAGTATTTT	CARSLGVGTDTQYF
few	TRBV30	NA	TRBJ1-4	TGTGCCTGGAGTGGTAATGAAAAACTGTTTTTT	CAWSGNEKLFF
NA	TRBV28	NA	TRBJ2-6	TGTGCCAGCAGTTTATTGGGTCCCGGGGCCAACGTCCTGACTTTC	CASSLLGPGANVLTF
NA	TRBV7-9	NA	TRBJ2-5	TGTGCCAGCAGCTTAGTGGGCCGTTGGGAGACCCAGTACTTC	CASSLVGRWETQYF
NA	TRBV14	NA	TRBJ2-7	TGTGCCAGCAGCCTGGGACACTCGGGAGGATACGAGCAGTACTTC	CASSLGHSGGYEQYF
NA	TRBV28	NA	TRBJ2-5	TGTGCCAGCAGTTGGTCGGGGGTACAAGAGACCCAGTACTTC	CASSWSGVQETQYF